These 18 T cell receptor beta chains came from one sample sequenced in a study of identical twins. TCRdb reanalysed the 5' RACE reads using MiXCR and keeps one entry per CDR3 protein. This table holds approximately 1.8 million distinct CDR3 sequences, around 29% found once. The material sequenced was cord blood. The receptors stem from a newborn girl in good health.

V and J are TRBV6-5 and TRBJ2-6; 7 bases fit TRBD2. This CDR3 spans 16 amino acids. The junction had 10 bases not matched to a gene; V was cut back by 8 bases and J by 3 bases. The germline gives CDR1 MNHEY, CDR2 SVGAGI. The CDR3 bases are TGTGCCAGCCTCCCTTTGGGGAGGGATGGGGCCAACGTCCTGACTTTC. This gives the protein CASLPLGRDGANVLTF.

The J gene is TRBJ1-4, the V gene TRBV6-6; no firm D call. Deletions cut 6 bases from V and 4 bases from J, with 6 bases between. This CDR3 region has 12 residues. Germline assignment: CDR1 MNHNY and CDR2 SVGAGI (reference sequence). CDR3 protein: CASRPNNEKLFF. In DNA form, the CDR3 reads TGTGCCAGCAGGCCGAATAATGAAAAACTGTTTTTT.

The rearrangement joins TRBV7-2 to TRBJ1-2, with 7 bases lining up with TRBD1. V trimming: 5 bases; J trimming: 2 bases; junction bases outside the gene matches: 5. The CDR3 contains 14 residues. Germline CDR1 SGHTA, CDR2 FQGNSA. CDR3 amino acids: CASSHQTGNYGYTF. The CDR3 DNA is TGTGCCAGCAGCCACCAGACAGGGAACTATGGCTACACCTTC.

Only one count was recorded for this clonotype. This rearrangement joins TRBV28 to TRBJ1-1; D is uncertain. Germline CDR1 reads MDHEN; CDR2 reads SYDVKM. Trimming cost V 3 bases and J 11 bases, with 19 bases left between them. The CDR3 sequence is 14 residues long. DNA for the CDR3: TGTGCCAGCAGTTTTGTTCAGGACGAACCTGGGGCTTTCTTT. It encodes CASSFVQDEPGAFF.

Points on this clonotype: A much more abundant neighbour one base away suggests this may be a read error. V usage is TRBV12-3 or TRBV12-4 and J usage is TRBJ2-3; D is perhaps TRBD1 or TRBD2 (5 bases each). This CDR3 contains 16 residues. The CDR3 region is CASSLVGEWSTDTLYF. As DNA, the CDR3 is TGTGCCAGCAGTTTAGTAGGGGAGTGGAGCACAGATACGCTGTATTTT.

About this clonotype: The CDR3 ends on some other residue instead of the conserved phenylalanine or tryptophan, so this is likely a read error. This rearrangement joins TRBV5-1 to TRBJ1-5, with TRBD1 as a possible D gene (5 bases). V shed 0 bases and J shed 8 bases, with 9 bases lying between them. CDR1 and CDR2 from the germline V gene are SGHRS and YFSETQ. The CDR3 runs to 13 residues. The CDR3 sequence is CASSLAGGEPQHL. For the CDR3, the DNA is TGCGCCAGCAGCTTGGCCGGGGGAGAGCCCCAGCATTTG.

V usage is TRBV20-1 and J usage is TRBJ1-4, with 9 positions matching TRBD1. J was trimmed by 2 bases and V by 3 bases; bases with no gene match: 7. Germline loops: CDR1 DFQATT, CDR2 SNEGSKA (reference sequence). CDR3 length: 16 residues. This CDR3 is CSASGGQGWTNEKLFF. The CDR3 region has the DNA TGCAGTGCTAGTGGGGGACAGGGATGGACTAATGAAAAACTGTTTTTT.

This chain uses TRBV20-1 with TRBJ1-2; 10 nucleotides agree with TRBD1. The CDR3 extends over 13 amino acids. CDR1 is DFQATT, CDR2 SNEGSKA, per germline (reference sequence). With 3 bases clipped from V and 7 bases from J, the junction kept 5 bases outside the gene matches. In DNA form, the CDR3 reads TGCAGTGCTAGGACAGGGGGCGATAGTGGCTACACCTTC. It encodes CSARTGGDSGYTF.

This clonotype was counted many times. V usage is TRBV4-2 and J usage is TRBJ2-7, with 12 nucleotides matching TRBD2. CDR1 is LGHNA, CDR2 YNFKEQ, per germline. V dropped 3 bases and J dropped 3; count of bases not matched to a gene: 9. The CDR3 loop spans 17 amino acids. CDR3 region: CASSHHGLAGSFYEQYF. The CDR3 DNA reads TGTGCCAGCAGCCACCACGGACTAGCGGGATCCTTCTACGAGCAGTACTTC.

This clonotype was observed a handful of times. CDR3 region: CLSGQNTEAFF. In nucleotides, the CDR3 is TGCCTATCGGGACAGAACACTGAAGCTTTCTTT. The chain is built from TRBV20-1 and TRBJ1-1; maybe TRBD1 (6 bases). CDR3 length: 11 amino acids. Germline V gene data show CDR1 as DFQATT and CDR2 as SNEGSKA (reference sequence).

This chain uses TRBV12-3 or TRBV12-4 with TRBJ2-3, with 10 bases lining up with TRBD2. The V and J ends lost 5 bases and 2 bases, in that order; junction bases with no gene match: 7. The CDR3 covers 16 residues. The CDR3 coding sequence is TGTGCCAGCAGTAACTTAGCGGGGGGCCCCACAGATACGCAGTATTTT. This encodes CASSNLAGGPTDTQYF.

The chain is built from TRBV7-2 and TRBJ2-5; 11 bases map to TRBD2. The CDR3 contains 16 residues. After removal of 5 bases from V and 5 bases from J, the junction contained 10 bases not matched to a gene. Germline values: CDR1 SGHTA, CDR2 FQGNSA. CDR3: CASSAHRLAGRETQYF. CDR3 DNA: TGTGCCAGCAGCGCGCACAGACTAGCGGGACGGGAGACCCAGTACTTC.

V and J are TRBV2 and TRBJ1-6, with 7 bases matching TRBD1. This CDR3 has 17 amino acids. V shed 0 bases, J shed 8 bases, and the junction held 10 bases outside the gene matches. Germline V CDR1 and CDR2: SNHLY, FYNNEI. CDR3 amino acids: CASSEAETGRGHSPLHF. CDR3 coding DNA: TGTGCCAGCAGTGAAGCCGAGACAGGGAGGGGGCATTCACCCCTCCACTTT.

The genes are TRBV19 and TRBJ2-3; D could derive from TRBD1 or TRBD2 (5 bases each). The CDR3 loop spans 20 amino acids. The V gene lost 3 bases and the J gene lost 2 bases, with 27 bases spanning the gap. Germline V gene lookup returns CDR1 LNHDA and CDR2 SQIVND (reference sequence). CDR3 sequence: CASSIPLSGRPEWDTDTQYF. The DNA for the CDR3 is TGTGCCAGTAGTATCCCACTCTCGGGACGCCCGGAATGGGACACAGATACGCAGTATTTT. Supplemented by reference TRBV19 and TRBJ2-3, the full variable domain reads DGGITQSPKYLFRKEGQNVTLSCEQNLNHDAMYWYRQDPGQGLRLIYYSQIVNDFQKGDIAEGYSVSREKKESFPLTVTSAQKNPTAFYLCASSIPLSGRPEWDTDTQYFGPGTRLTVL.

The chain recombines TRBV29-1 with TRBJ1-3, with TRBD1 matching over 8 bases. Germline CDR1 SQVTM, CDR2 ANQGSEA. After removal of 1 base from V and 4 bases from J, the junction contained 0 bases not matched to a gene. CDR3 length: 13 amino acids. The CDR3, as DNA: TGCAGCGTTGAAGGGACAGGGGGAAACACCATATATTTT. Protein sequence: CSVEGTGGNTIYF.

This chain uses TRBV25-1 with TRBJ2-7; 7 bases agree with TRBD1. Per germline, CDR1 MGHDK and CDR2 SYGVNS. Germline trimming cut 4 bases from V and 12 bases from J; bases unmatched to any gene: 9. The CDR3 has 12 residues. CDR3 loop: CASSGFTGTVYF. In DNA, the CDR3 is TGTGCCAGCAGTGGATTCACCGGGACAGTGTACTTC.

The chain has TRBV20-1 and TRBJ2-1; 13 nucleotides line up with TRBD2. Gene TRBJ2-7 matches the end of the DNA better, so the J call may be wrong. The germline V gene encodes CDR1 DFQATT and CDR2 SNEGSKA (reference sequence). The CDR3 runs 19 residues. DNA of the CDR3: TGCAGTGCTAGGTGGCGGAGGACTAGCGGGAGACTTTTGGACAATGAGCAGTACTTC. It encodes CSARWRRTSGRLLDNEQYF.

This chain connects TRBV20-1 to TRBJ2-1; possibly TRBD2 for D (6 bases). Trimming removed 0 bases at V and 7 bases at J, with 16 bases between. CDR3 length: 15 amino acids. From germline, CDR1 is DFQATT and CDR2 SNEGSKA (reference sequence). The CDR3 reads CSARDGGSAVNEQFF. Here the CDR3 DNA reads TGCAGTGCTAGAGATGGGGGGAGTGCCGTTAATGAGCAGTTCTTC.